This note documents a single T cell receptor beta chain sequence. Its antigen is unidentified. The same CDR3 is also encoded by other DNA sequences in this sample. The data originate from a study of cytomegalovirus exposure and HLA in healthy donors. Whole-study results and caveats: Association of 16,951 TCR beta sequences with HLA alleles was found at 0.05 false discovery rate in a later analysis. Reported performance of the classifier showed diagnosis of cytomegalovirus status with high specificity and sensitivity.

It was with 60 Vbeta and 13 Jbeta primers that the PCR ran. The method was immunoSEQ multiplex PCR; TCRdb's version includes in-frame clones alone and lacks a portion of them. This repertoire shows about 150,000 clones, around four fifths found once; its top ten account for 4% to 6%. The source material was PBMCs. The sequence was obtained from a girl aged 5-17 years in good health and CMV-seropositive.

The CDR3 loop is CAWVGQLSGYTF. CDR3 DNA sequence: TGTGCCTGGGTTGGGCAGTTGTCAGGCTACACCTTC. The rearrangement links TRBV30 to TRBJ1-2; no firm D call. Germline loops: CDR1 GTSNPN, CDR2 SVGIG (reference sequence). V lost 5 bases and J lost 8, with 15 bases in between. The CDR3 is made up of 12 amino acids.